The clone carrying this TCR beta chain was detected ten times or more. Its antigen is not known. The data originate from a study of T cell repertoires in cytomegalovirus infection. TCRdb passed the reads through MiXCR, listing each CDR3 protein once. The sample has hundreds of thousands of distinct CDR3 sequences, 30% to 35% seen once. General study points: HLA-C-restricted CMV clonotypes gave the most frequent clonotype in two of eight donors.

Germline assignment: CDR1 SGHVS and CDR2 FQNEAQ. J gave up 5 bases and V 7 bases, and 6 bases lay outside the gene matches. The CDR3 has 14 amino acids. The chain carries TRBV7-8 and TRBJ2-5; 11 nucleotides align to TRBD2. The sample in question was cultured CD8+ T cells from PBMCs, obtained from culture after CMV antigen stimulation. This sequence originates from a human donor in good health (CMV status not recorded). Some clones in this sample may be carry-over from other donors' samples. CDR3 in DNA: TGTGCCAGCAACCTACTAGCGGGGGTTGAGACCCAGTACTTC. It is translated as CASNLLAGVETQYF. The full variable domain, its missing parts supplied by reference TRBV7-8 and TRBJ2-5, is GAGVSQSPRYKVAKRGQDVALRCDPISGHVSLFWYQQALGQGPEFLTYFQNEAQLDKSGLPSDRFFAERPEGSVSTLKIQRTQQEDSAVYLCASNLLAGVETQYFGPGTRLLVL.